This T cell receptor (beta chain) was identified during a study of blood T cell repertoires in COVID-19. Study summary: Researchers got acute and convalescent COVID-19 samples from the United States, Italy and Spain. From T cells, B-cell-depleted T cells, or PBMCs came the material, which was cDNA or gDNA.

The table came from immunoSEQ multiplex PCR; TCRdb's copy has only in-frame clones and leaves some out. The table lists roughly 260,000 clones, 87% of them singletons. The CDR3 sequence is 16 residues long. Germline CDR1 is SGHRS and CDR2 is YFSETQ. Unmatched junction bases numbered 12, after V lost 4 bases and J lost 3 bases. The receptor was derived from a woman aged 45-65 years with acute or convalescent COVID-19. The specimen sequenced was peripheral blood. The chain has TRBV5-1 and TRBJ2-5; TRBD2 matches at 7 bases. The CDR3 DNA reads TGCGCCAGCAGCCGTGACCCTAGCGGCGAAAAAGAGACCCAGTACTTC. This sequence encodes CASSRDPSGEKETQYF.